This T cell receptor beta chain was captured by sequencing in a study of cytomegalovirus exposure and HLA in healthy donors. As concerns this clone: What it recognizes is unknown.

Primers: 60 Vbeta forward and 13 Jbeta reverse. Assay: immunoSEQ multiplex PCR; the TCRdb copy retains only in-frame clones and omits some. The sample yields 150,000 to 160,000 clones, about 88% seen once. Points from the study as a whole: Later analysis reportedly placed an Asian-associated ancestry cluster below the roughly 690-donor mean in N-insertions.

Germline CDR1 reads SGHRS; CDR2 reads YFSETQ. Trimming left V 0 bases short and J 0 bases short, with 10 bases between. The CDR3 is 16 residues long. This TCR was sampled from a woman in her late teens or twenties in good health and CMV-seronegative. The chain carries TRBV5-1 and TRBJ2-1, with TRBD2 as a possible D gene (6 bases). Sequenced input: PBMCs. Here the CDR3 reads CASSLVGGTSYNEQFF. In nucleotides, the CDR3 is TGCGCCAGCAGCTTGGTTGGGGGGACCTCCTACAATGAGCAGTTCTTC.